The present TCR beta chain was sequenced within a study of T cells expressing NK-cell markers. About the research overall: HCMV serostatus: most of the eight sequenced donors positive, one negative. Study results and caveats: Clarity on HCMV specificity was lacking for the expanded NKG2C+ T cell clones.

For this clonotype: The antigen remains undetermined.

TCRdb re-called the 5' RACE reads; one entry per CDR3 protein, DNA not given. The sample has about 150,000 distinct CDR3 sequences. The CDR3 runs to 17 residues. The germline gives CDR1 DFQATT, CDR2 SNEGSKA (reference sequence). Sequenced input: blood T cells: a sorted CD56 or NKG2C T cell subset, CD4+ or CD8+ T cells, or bulk PBMC T cells (not recorded which). This TCR derives from a woman between 45 and 65 years old in good health. The V and J genes are TRBV20-1 and TRBJ2-3; absent DNA, TCRdb's TRBD1 call cannot be checked. This chain's CDR3 is CSARWVDRGRSTDTQYF.